The T cell receptor beta chain under discussion was sequenced for a study of shared clonotypes between healthy human individuals. Study context: Three plates were used per donor for CD4 naive, three for CD4 memory, two for CD8 naive and one for CD8 memory.

Those who donated were healthy HIV-negative adults, with no recent acute infections or vaccinations reported. Germline-derived CDR1 and CDR2 are SGHVS and FQNEAQ. CDR3 length equals 15 residues. Trimming at V came to 7 bases and at J to 0 bases, leaving 5 bases not matched to a gene. For this clone: Antigen specificity is unknown.

Study-wide points: Genetic and exposure-history diversity was limited by the small donor number. Of the naive CD4 clonotypes, roughly 5.5% were shared across several donors.

This table comes from immunoSEQ multiplex PCR, and its TCRdb copy is limited to in-frame clones, with some not included. This sample has over 2 million clones, with 80% to 95% found just once. The source of this sequence is a man aged 18 to 30 in good health. Some clones in this sample may be carry-over from other donors' samples. The sequencing input was naive CD4+ T cells from PBMCs. Specified subset: CD45RA+ positively selected. V gene TRBV7-8 combines with J gene TRBJ2-2, with 7 bases fitting TRBD1. The CDR3 spells CASIQGDPNTGELFF. In DNA form, the CDR3 reads TGTGCCAGCATTCAGGGGGACCCGAACACCGGGGAGCTGTTTTTT.